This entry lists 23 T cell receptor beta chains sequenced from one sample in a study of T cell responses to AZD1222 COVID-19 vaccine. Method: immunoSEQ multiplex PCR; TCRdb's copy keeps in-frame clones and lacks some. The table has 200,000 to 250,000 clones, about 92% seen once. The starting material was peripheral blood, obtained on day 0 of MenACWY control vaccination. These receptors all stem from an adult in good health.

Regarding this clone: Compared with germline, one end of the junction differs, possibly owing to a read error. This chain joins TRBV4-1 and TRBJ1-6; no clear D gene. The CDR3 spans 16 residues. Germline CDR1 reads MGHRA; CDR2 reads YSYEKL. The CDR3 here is CASSEEPPRGRSPLHF. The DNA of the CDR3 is TGCGCCAGCAGCGAAGAACCCCCACGGGGTAGGTCACCCCTCCACTTT.

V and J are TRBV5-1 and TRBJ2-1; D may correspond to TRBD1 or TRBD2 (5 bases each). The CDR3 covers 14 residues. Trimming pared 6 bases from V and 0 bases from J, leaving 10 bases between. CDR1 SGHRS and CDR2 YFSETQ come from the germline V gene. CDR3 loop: CASKRDPSYNEQFF. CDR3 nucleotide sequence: TGCGCCAGCAAACGGGACCCCTCCTACAATGAGCAGTTCTTC.

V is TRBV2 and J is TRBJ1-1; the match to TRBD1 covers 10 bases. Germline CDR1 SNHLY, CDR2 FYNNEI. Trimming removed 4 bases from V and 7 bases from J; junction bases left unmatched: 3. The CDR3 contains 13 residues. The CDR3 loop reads CASSGQGAGEAFF. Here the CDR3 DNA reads TGTGCCAGCAGTGGACAGGGGGCTGGTGAAGCTTTCTTT.

The CDR3 DNA follows: TGCGCCAGCAGCCAAGATCTAGGACTCTGGGAAAAACTGTTTTTT. Translated: CASSQDLGLWEKLFF. The chain recombines TRBV4-1 with TRBJ1-4; D gene unclear. V dropped 0 bases and J dropped 8 bases, with 13 bases sitting between them. Germline V gene data show CDR1 as MGHRA and CDR2 as YSYEKL. This CDR3 comprises 15 residues.

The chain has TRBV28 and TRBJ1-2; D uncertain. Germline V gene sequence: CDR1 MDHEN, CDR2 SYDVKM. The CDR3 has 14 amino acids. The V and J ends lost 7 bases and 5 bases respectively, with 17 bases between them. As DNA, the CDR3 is TGTGCCAGCACTCTGCCGGGAGGATCGTATGGCTACACCTTC. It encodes CASTLPGGSYGYTF.

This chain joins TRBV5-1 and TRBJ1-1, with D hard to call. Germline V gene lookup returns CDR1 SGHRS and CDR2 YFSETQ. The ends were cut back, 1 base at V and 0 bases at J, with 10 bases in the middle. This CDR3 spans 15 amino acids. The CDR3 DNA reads TGCGCCAGCAGCTTGCGGACTATTATGAACACTGAAGCTTTCTTT. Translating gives CASSLRTIMNTEAFF.

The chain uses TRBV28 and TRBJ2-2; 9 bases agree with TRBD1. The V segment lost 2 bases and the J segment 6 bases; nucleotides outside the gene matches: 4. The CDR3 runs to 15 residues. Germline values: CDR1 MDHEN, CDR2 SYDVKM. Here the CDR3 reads CASSLRRQGAGELFF. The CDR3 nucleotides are TGTGCCAGCAGTTTACGCCGACAGGGGGCCGGGGAGCTGTTTTTT.

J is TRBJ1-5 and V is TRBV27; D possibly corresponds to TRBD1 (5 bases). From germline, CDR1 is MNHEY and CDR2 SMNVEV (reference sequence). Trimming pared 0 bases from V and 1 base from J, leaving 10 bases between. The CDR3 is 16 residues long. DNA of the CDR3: TGTGCCAGCAGTTTATCGGGGGTGTTAAGCAATCAGCCCCAGCATTTT. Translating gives CASSLSGVLSNQPQHF.

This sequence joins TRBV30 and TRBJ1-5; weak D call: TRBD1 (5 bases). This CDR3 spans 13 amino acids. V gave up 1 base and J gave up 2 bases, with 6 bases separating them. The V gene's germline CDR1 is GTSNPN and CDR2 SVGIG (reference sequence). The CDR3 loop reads CAWSEGGNQPQHF. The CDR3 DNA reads TGTGCCTGGAGTGAAGGGGGCAATCAGCCCCAGCATTTT.

Here the CDR3 reads CASSQAGQANTEAFF. CDR3 sequence (DNA): TGCGCCAGCAGCCAAGCCGGACAGGCCAACACTGAAGCTTTCTTT. The chain recombines TRBV4-1 with TRBJ1-1; 7 bases line up with TRBD1. The V and J ends lost 1 base and 2 bases, in that order; junction bases with no gene match: 4. This CDR3 spans 15 amino acids. Looked up from germline, CDR1 is MGHRA and CDR2 is YSYEKL.

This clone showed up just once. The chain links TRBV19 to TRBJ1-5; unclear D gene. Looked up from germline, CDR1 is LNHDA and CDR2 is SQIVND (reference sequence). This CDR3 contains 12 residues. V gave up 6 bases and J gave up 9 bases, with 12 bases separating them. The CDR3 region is CASSSPSPPQHF. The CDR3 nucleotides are TGTGCCAGTAGCTCCCCCAGTCCGCCCCAGCATTTT.

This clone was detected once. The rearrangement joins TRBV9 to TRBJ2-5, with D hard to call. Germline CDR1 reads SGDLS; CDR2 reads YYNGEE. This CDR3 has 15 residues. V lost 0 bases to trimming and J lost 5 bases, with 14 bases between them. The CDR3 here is CASSVATSSIETQYF. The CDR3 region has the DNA TGTGCCAGCAGCGTAGCTACTTCGAGTATTGAGACCCAGTACTTC.

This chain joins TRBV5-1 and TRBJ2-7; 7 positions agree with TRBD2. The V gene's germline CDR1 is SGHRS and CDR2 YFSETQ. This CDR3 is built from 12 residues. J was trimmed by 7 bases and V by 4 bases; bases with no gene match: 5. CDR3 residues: CASSRTREEQYF. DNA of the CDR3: TGCGCCAGCAGCCGGACGCGGGAGGAGCAGTACTTC.

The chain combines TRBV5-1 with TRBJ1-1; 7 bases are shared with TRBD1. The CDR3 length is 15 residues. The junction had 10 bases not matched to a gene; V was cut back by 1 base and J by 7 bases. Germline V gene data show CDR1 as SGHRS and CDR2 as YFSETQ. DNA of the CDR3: TGCGCCAGCAGCTTGTTCCCCCAGGGGGGAGATGAAGCTTTCTTT. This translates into CASSLFPQGGDEAFF.

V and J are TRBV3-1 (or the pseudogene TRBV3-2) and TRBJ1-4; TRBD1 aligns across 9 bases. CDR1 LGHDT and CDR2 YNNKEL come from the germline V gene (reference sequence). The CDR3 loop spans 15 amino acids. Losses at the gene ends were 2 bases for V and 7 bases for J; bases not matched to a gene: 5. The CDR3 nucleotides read TGTGCCAGCAGCCAAACAGGGGGCGGAGGTGAAAAACTGTTTTTT. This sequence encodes CASSQTGGGGEKLFF.

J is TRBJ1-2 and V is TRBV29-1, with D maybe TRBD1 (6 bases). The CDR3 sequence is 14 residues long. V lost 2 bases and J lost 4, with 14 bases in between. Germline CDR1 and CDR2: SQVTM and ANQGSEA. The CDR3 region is CSVEHQGFFYGYTF. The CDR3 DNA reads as TGCAGCGTTGAACACCAGGGGTTCTTCTATGGCTACACCTTC. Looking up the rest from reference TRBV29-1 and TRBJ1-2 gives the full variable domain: SAVISQKPSRDICQRGTSLTIQCQVDSQVTMMFWYRQQPGQSLTLIATANQGSEATYESGFVIDKFPISRPNLTFSTLTVSNMSPEDSSIYLCSVEHQGFFYGYTFGSGTRLTVV.

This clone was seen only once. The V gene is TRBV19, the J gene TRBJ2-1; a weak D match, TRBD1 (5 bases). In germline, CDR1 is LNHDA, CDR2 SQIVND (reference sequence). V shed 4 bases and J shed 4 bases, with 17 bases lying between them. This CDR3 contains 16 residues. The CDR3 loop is CASSSLGWTQYNEQFF. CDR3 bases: TGTGCCAGTAGTAGTCTGGGTTGGACACAATACAATGAGCAGTTCTTC.

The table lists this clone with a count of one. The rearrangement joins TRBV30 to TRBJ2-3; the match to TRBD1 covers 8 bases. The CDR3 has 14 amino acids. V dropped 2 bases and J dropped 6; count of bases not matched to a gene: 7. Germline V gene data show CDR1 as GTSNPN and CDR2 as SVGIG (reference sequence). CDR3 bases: TGTGCCTGGAGTAATGACAGGGGACGGGATACGCAGTATTTT. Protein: CAWSNDRGRDTQYF.

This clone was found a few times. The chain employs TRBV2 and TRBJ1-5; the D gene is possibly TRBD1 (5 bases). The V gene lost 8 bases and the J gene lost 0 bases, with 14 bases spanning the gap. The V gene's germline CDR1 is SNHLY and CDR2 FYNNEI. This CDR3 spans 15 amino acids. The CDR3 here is CASSIGAVSNQPQHF. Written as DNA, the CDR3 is TGTGCCAGCTCGATTGGGGCAGTTAGCAATCAGCCCCAGCATTTT.

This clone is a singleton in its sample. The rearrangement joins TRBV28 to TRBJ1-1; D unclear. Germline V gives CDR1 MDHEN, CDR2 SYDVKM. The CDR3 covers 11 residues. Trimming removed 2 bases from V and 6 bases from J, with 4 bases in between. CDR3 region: CASSLVAEAFF. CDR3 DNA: TGTGCCAGCAGTTTAGTTGCTGAAGCTTTCTTT.

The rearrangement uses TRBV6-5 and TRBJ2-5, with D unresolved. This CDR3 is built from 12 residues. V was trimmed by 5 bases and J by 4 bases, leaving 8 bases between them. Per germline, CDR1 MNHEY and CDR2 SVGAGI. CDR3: CASSIWRETQYF. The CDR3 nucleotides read TGTGCCAGCAGTATTTGGCGAGAGACCCAGTACTTC.

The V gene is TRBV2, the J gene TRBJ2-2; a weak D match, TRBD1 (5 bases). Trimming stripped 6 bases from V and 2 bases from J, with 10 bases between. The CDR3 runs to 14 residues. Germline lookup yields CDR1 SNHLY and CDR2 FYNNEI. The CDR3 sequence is CASRGPRNTGELFF. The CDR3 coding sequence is TGTGCCAGCAGGGGGCCACGAAACACCGGGGAGCTGTTTTTT.

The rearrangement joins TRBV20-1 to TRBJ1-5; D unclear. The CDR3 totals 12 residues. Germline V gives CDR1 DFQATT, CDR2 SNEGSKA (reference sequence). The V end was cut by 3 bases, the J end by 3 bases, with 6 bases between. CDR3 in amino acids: CSASTPNQPQHF. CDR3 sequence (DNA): TGCAGTGCTAGTACCCCCAATCAGCCCCAGCATTTT.